A selection of T cell receptor beta chains follows, all from one sample in a study of T-cell reconstitution after alpha-beta-depleted transplantation in children. One entry per CDR3 protein results from TCRdb running MiXCR on the PCR reads. The sample contains approximately 6,000 distinct CDR3 sequences, 16% of which appear only once. The sequencing here drew on PBMCs, mostly from graft donor cells, taken 60 days after TCRalphabeta/CD19-depleted stem cell transplant. The receptors come from a male patient under 18 who had a stem cell transplant for acute myeloid leukemia, so the T cells may come from the graft donor. The CDR3 runs from the conserved cysteine through the conserved F or W. The order of the fields is J gene, D gene, V gene, clone size, CDR3 protein, CDR3 DNA. The D gene is left open where the match is weak. Rows may omit the clone size; those that give it use once, few, many or a size class.

TRBJ2-7 | TRBD2 | TRBV7-2 | medium-sized | CASSLTSGSYEQYF | TGTGCCAGCAGCCTAACTAGCGGATCCTACGAGCAGTACTTC
TRBJ2-1 | TRBD1 | TRBV7-9 | - | CASSRTGSSYNEQFF | TGTGCCAGCAGCCGGACAGGGAGCTCCTACAATGAGCAGTTCTTC
TRBJ1-4 | - | TRBV12-3/TRBV12-4 | few | CASSPGVAGAEKLFF | TGTGCCAGCAGCCCCGGGGTCGCCGGGGCTGAAAAACTGTTTTTT
TRBJ2-1 | TRBD2 | TRBV4-2 | medium-sized | CASSLLAGGSSYNEQFF | TGTGCCAGCAGCCTACTAGCGGGAGGAAGCTCCTACAATGAGCAGTTCTTC
TRBJ2-7 | - | TRBV28 | medium-sized | CASSHDSTYYEQYF | TGTGCCAGCAGTCACGACTCAACCTACTACGAGCAGTACTTC
TRBJ1-2 | - | TRBV28 | - | CASSLLPNYGYTF | TGTGCCAGCAGTTTATTGCCTAACTATGGCTACACCTTC
TRBJ2-2 | TRBD2 | TRBV3-1 | few | CASSQGLAGVTGELFF | TGTGCCAGCAGCCAAGGACTAGCGGGAGTCACCGGGGAGCTGTTTTTT
TRBJ2-2 | TRBD2 | TRBV30 | few | CAWSGVSGRTGELFF | TGTGCCTGGAGTGGGGTTAGCGGGAGGACCGGGGAGCTGTTTTTT
TRBJ1-2 | TRBD1 | TRBV27 | - | CASSLRQGASGYTF | TGTGCCAGCAGTTTAAGGCAGGGGGCGAGTGGCTACACCTTC
TRBJ2-1 | - | TRBV5-1 | - | CASSLTGGDEQFF | TGCGCCAGCAGCTTGACAGGGGGGGATGAGCAGTTCTTC
TRBJ2-2 | - | TRBV6-5 | - | CASSSLGGGELFF | TGTGCCAGCAGTTCTCTCGGGGGTGGGGAGCTGTTTTTT
TRBJ2-7 | TRBD1 | TRBV27 | - | CASSSVSGTGINEQYF | TGTGCCAGCAGTTCGGTTTCCGGGACAGGGATAAACGAGCAGTACTTC
TRBJ1-2 | TRBD1 | TRBV28 | - | CASSPPQGIHGYTF | TGTGCCAGCAGTCCACCACAGGGGATCCATGGCTACACCTTC
TRBJ1-5 | - | TRBV7-9 | medium-sized | CASSLDGVGQPQHF | TGTGCCAGCAGCTTAGATGGGGTAGGCCAGCCCCAGCATTTT
TRBJ2-3 | - | TRBV5-1 | medium-sized | CASSFGESTDTQYF | TGCGCCAGCAGCTTCGGGGAGTCCACAGATACGCAGTATTTT
TRBJ2-2 | TRBD2 | TRBV7-2 | medium-sized | CASSLVGGRGTGELFF | TGTGCCAGCAGCTTAGTCGGCGGGAGAGGGACCGGGGAGCTGTTTTTT
TRBJ1-1 | TRBD1 | TRBV6-5 | few | CASSYLRQGSSEAFF | TGTGCCAGCAGTTATCTCCGACAGGGTAGCTCTGAAGCTTTCTTT
TRBJ2-3 | - | TRBV7-2 | medium-sized | CASSFLTTLDTQYF | TGTGCCAGCAGCTTCCTGACTACCTTGGATACGCAGTATTTT
TRBJ1-5 | - | TRBV27 | - | CASASRRNQPQHF | TGTGCCAGCGCCTCAAGACGCAATCAGCCCCAGCATTTT
TRBJ2-5 | TRBD2 | TRBV7-2 | medium-sized | CASSLDSGRWETQYF | TGTGCCAGCAGCTTAGACAGCGGGAGGTGGGAGACCCAGTACTTC
TRBJ1-1 | - | TRBV10-3 | medium-sized | CAISGGGGTEAFF | TGTGCCATCAGTGGGGGGGGAGGCACTGAAGCTTTCTTT
TRBJ2-1 | - | TRBV20-1 | few | CSALGDGSYNEQFF | TGCAGTGCCCTTGGCGACGGGAGCTACAATGAGCAGTTCTTC
TRBJ1-4 | - | TRBV28 | - | CASSYDQGFTNEKLFF | TGTGCCAGCAGTTATGATCAGGGATTCACTAATGAAAAACTGTTTTTT
TRBJ1-4 | - | TRBV11-2 | large | CASRSTEKLFF | TGTGCCAGCAGGTCAACGGAAAAACTGTTTTTT
TRBJ1-5 | - | TRBV7-2 | - | CASSLLQGIRQPQHF | TGTGCCAGCAGCTTACTACAGGGAATTCGTCAGCCCCAGCATTTT
TRBJ2-7 | TRBD1 | TRBV6-1 | medium-sized | CASTGQVPLSSYEQYF | TGTGCCAGTACCGGACAGGTTCCCTTGAGCTCCTACGAGCAGTACTTC
TRBJ2-1 | TRBD2 | TRBV28 | once | CASIGGDNSFF | TGTGCCAGCATCGGGGGGGACAACTCGTTCTTC
TRBJ2-1 | - | TRBV11-2 | - | CASSSPRGRDPYNEQFF | TGTGCCAGCAGCTCACCTAGGGGGCGGGACCCCTACAATGAGCAGTTCTTC
TRBJ2-3 | TRBD2 | TRBV20-1 | medium-sized | CSARGQTSVADTQYF | TGCAGTGCTAGAGGGCAAACTAGCGTAGCAGATACGCAGTATTTT
TRBJ2-1 | TRBD2 | TRBV12-3/TRBV12-4 | few | CASSLMGSGRTREQFF | TGTGCCAGCAGTTTGATGGGCAGCGGGAGGACTCGGGAGCAGTTCTTC
TRBJ1-2 | - | TRBV28 | - | CASSLGVEGHGTF | TGTGCCAGCAGTTTAGGGGTGGAGGGTCACGGCACCTTC
TRBJ2-3 | - | TRBV7-3 | medium-sized | CASSPRLSRDTQYF | TGTGCCAGCAGCCCCCGGTTGTCCCGGGATACGCAGTATTTT
TRBJ2-5 | TRBD2 | TRBV30 | - | CAWSPRAGYSETQYF | TGTGCCTGGAGTCCCCGAGCGGGGTATAGTGAGACCCAGTACTTC
TRBJ2-1 | - | TRBV9 | medium-sized | CASSVGPGLSSYNEQFF | TGTGCCAGCAGCGTAGGCCCGGGATTGAGCTCCTACAATGAGCAGTTCTTC
TRBJ2-5 | TRBD1 | TRBV4-1 | medium-sized | CASSQDGKDRVQETQYF | TGCGCCAGCAGCCAAGACGGGAAGGACAGGGTGCAAGAGACCCAGTACTTC
TRBJ2-5 | TRBD2 | TRBV6-1 | medium-sized | CATGSGGTQETQYF | TGTGCCACAGGTAGCGGGGGGACACAAGAGACCCAGTACTTC
TRBJ2-7 | - | TRBV20-1 | - | CSASRTFPYEQYF | TGCAGTGCTTCCCGGACTTTTCCCTACGAGCAGTACTTC
TRBJ2-1 | - | TRBV20-1 | medium-sized | CSASPGGQVNEQFF | TGCAGTGCTAGCCCAGGCGGGCAGGTAAATGAGCAGTTCTTC
TRBJ2-7 | TRBD2 | TRBV28 | - | CASSFPSGRGSYEQYF | TGTGCCAGCAGTTTCCCCAGCGGGAGGGGCAGCTACGAGCAGTACTTC
TRBJ1-4 | - | TRBV3-1 | few | CASSQRTELEKLFF | TGTGCCAGCAGCCAGCGGACGGAACTAGAAAAACTGTTTTTT
TRBJ2-2 | - | TRBV14 | - | CASSLRVGELFF | TGTGCCAGCAGCCTACGTGTCGGGGAGCTGTTTTTT
TRBJ2-7 | - | TRBV5-1 | medium-sized | CASSSANRGEQYF | TGCGCCAGCAGTTCGGCGAACCGAGGAGAGCAGTACTTC
TRBJ1-2 | - | TRBV7-9 | few | CASSFPPGEWFDYGYTF | TGTGCCAGCAGCTTTCCCCCAGGGGAATGGTTCGACTATGGCTACACCTTC
TRBJ2-7 | - | TRBV10-3 | - | CAISDSLDYEQYF | TGTGCCATCAGTGATAGTCTAGACTACGAGCAGTACTTC
TRBJ1-1 | - | TRBV6-5 | medium-sized | CASSSQGKNTEAFF | TGTGCCAGCAGTTCACAGGGAAAGAACACTGAAGCTTTCTTT
TRBJ2-7 | - | TRBV20-1 | medium-sized | CSALRGWGEGEQYF | TGCAGTGCTCTTAGAGGATGGGGTGAGGGCGAGCAGTACTTC
TRBJ2-7 | - | TRBV30 | few | CAWSVSVYSYEQYF | TGTGCCTGGAGTGTTTCAGTTTACTCCTACGAGCAGTACTTC
TRBJ1-5 | TRBD1 | TRBV4-3 | few | CASSQDTGGGGQPQHF | TGCGCCAGCAGCCAAGATACAGGGGGCGGCGGTCAGCCCCAGCATTTT
TRBJ1-2 | - | TRBV7-2 | - | CASSDQPGGGGYTF | TGTGCCAGCAGCGATCAACCGGGAGGGGGTGGCTACACCTTC
TRBJ1-1 | TRBD1 | TRBV5-1 | once | CASSSGGTGTEAFF | TGCGCCAGCAGCTCAGGGGGGACGGGCACTGAAGCTTTCTTT
TRBJ2-3 | TRBD2 | TRBV27 | medium-sized | CASSFLVPGGADTQYF | TGTGCCAGCAGTTTCTTAGTCCCGGGGGGGGCAGATACGCAGTATTTT
TRBJ2-7 | TRBD1 | TRBV9 | few | CASSPSPPGGRNEQYF | TGTGCCAGCAGCCCCTCCCCGCCAGGGGGCAGGAACGAGCAGTACTTC
TRBJ2-1 | - | TRBV6-1 | few | CASFLDSLGEQFF | TGTGCCAGCTTCCTAGACAGCCTGGGCGAGCAGTTCTTC
TRBJ1-1 | - | TRBV21-1 | - | CASSKVGADRIGTEAFF | TGTGCCAGCAGCAAAGTGGGGGCCGACCGAATCGGCACTGAAGCTTTCTTT
TRBJ1-2 | - | TRBV5-1 | few | CASSLGETVLDGYTF | TGCGCCAGCAGCCTCGGAGAGACAGTTTTGGATGGCTACACCTTC
TRBJ1-2 | TRBD1 | TRBV3-1 | medium-sized | CASSQSGTGVPLGYTF | TGTGCCAGCAGCCAATCCGGGACAGGGGTTCCCTTGGGCTACACCTTC
TRBJ1-2 | - | TRBV6-5 | medium-sized | CASSYSMDSHYGYTF | TGTGCCAGCAGTTACTCCATGGACAGCCACTATGGCTACACCTTC